These 11 T cell receptor beta chains originate from one sample sequenced in a study of T cells after yellow fever vaccination. TCRdb re-called the 5' RACE reads with MiXCR, one entry per CDR3 protein. The sample consists of under 400,000 distinct CDR3 sequences, under 15% of them appearing once. Sample: CD4+ T cells sorted from PBMCs, taken 15 days after the yellow fever booster vaccination. These receptors were taken from a young man who received the YFV17D yellow fever vaccine.

The genes are TRBV7-8 and TRBJ2-2; 8 bases agree with TRBD1. The V segment lost 7 bases and the J segment 1 base; nucleotides outside the gene matches: 2. The CDR3 loop spans 14 amino acids. CDR1 and CDR2 (germline): SGHVS, FQNEAQ. In DNA form, the CDR3 reads TGTGCCAGCAAGGGACAGGTGAACACCGGGGAGCTGTTTTTT. Its protein product is CASKGQVNTGELFF.

The chain employs TRBV2 and TRBJ1-2, with D unresolved. In germline, CDR1 is SNHLY, CDR2 FYNNEI. With 4 bases removed from V and 6 bases from J, the gap between germline ends came to 12 bases. This CDR3 is 13 amino acids long. As DNA, the CDR3 is TGTGCCAGCAGTGGGCTCCGCTATGATGGCTACACCTTC. Translating it yields CASSGLRYDGYTF. The entire variable domain, with the rest obtained from reference TRBV2 and TRBJ1-2, is as follows: EPEVTQTPSHQVTQMGQEVILRCVPISNHLYFYWYRQILGQKVEFLVSFYNNEISEKSEIFDDQFSVERPDGSNFTLKIRSTKLEDSAMYFCASSGLRYDGYTFGSGTRLTVV.

The V gene is TRBV7-2, the J gene TRBJ2-7; 9 bases match TRBD2. The length of the CDR3 is 15 residues. The V and J ends lost 0 bases and 4 bases, in that order; junction bases with no gene match: 4. Germline V CDR1 and CDR2: SGHTA, FQGNSA. CDR3 protein: CASSLATSGGYEQYF. The CDR3 DNA sequence: TGTGCCAGCAGCTTAGCGACTAGCGGTGGTTACGAGCAGTACTTC.

The chain joins TRBV7-2 to TRBJ2-5; no clear D gene. Trimming took 2 bases from V and 7 from J, leaving 8 bases between them. This CDR3 comprises 12 residues. CDR1 is SGHTA and CDR2 is FQGNSA in the germline V gene. CDR3: CASSLQLMTQYF. CDR3 sequence (DNA): TGTGCCAGCAGCTTACAACTGATGACCCAGTACTTC. Complete variable domain (other parts from reference TRBV7-2 and TRBJ2-5): GAGVSQSPSNKVTEKGKDVELRCDPISGHTALYWYRQSLGQGLEFLIYFQGNSAPDKSGLPSDRFSAERTGGSVSTLTIQRTQQEDSAVYLCASSLQLMTQYFGPGTRLLVL.

This clonotype was detected a few times. This sequence joins TRBV6-5 and TRBJ1-5; D is unclear. The V gene's germline CDR1 is MNHEY and CDR2 SVGAGI. CDR3 length: 15 amino acids. V lost 4 bases and J lost 2, with 12 bases in between. The CDR3 protein is CASSSMGSGNQPQHF. The DNA of the CDR3 is TGTGCCAGCAGTTCAATGGGTTCGGGCAATCAGCCCCAGCATTTT.

Ten or more counts support this clonotype. The chain joins TRBV30 to TRBJ2-1, with TRBD1 matching 10 bases. Germline lookup yields CDR1 GTSNPN and CDR2 SVGIG (reference sequence). The CDR3 extends over 15 amino acids. With V trimmed by 3 bases and J by 9 bases, 11 bases remained unmatched. CDR3 residues: CAWRPSGTGAGEQFF. For the CDR3, the DNA is TGTGCCTGGAGACCGTCCGGGACAGGGGCTGGTGAGCAGTTCTTC.

V and J are TRBV7-6 and TRBJ1-2, with D possibly TRBD1 on 5 matching bases. With 5 bases removed from V and 4 bases from J, the gap between germline ends came to 17 bases. CDR1 and CDR2 from the germline V gene are SGHVS and FNYEAQ. The CDR3 is 15 residues long. The CDR3 bases are TGTGCCAGCAGCCCCTCTGGGGGGGTTGGCTATGGCTACACCTTC. It is translated as CASSPSGGVGYGYTF.

The chain couples TRBV5-4 to TRBJ2-1; possibly TRBD1 for D (6 bases). CDR3 length: 15 residues. Trimming removed 4 bases from V and 8 bases from J, with 19 bases in between. Germline V lookup: CDR1 SGHNT, CDR2 YYREEE (reference sequence). The CDR3 sequence is CASSHLLAGVDEQFF. The CDR3 coding sequence is TGTGCCAGCAGCCACCTCTTGGCAGGGGTGGATGAGCAGTTCTTC.

This clonotype was seen only a few times. The chain recombines TRBV12-3 or TRBV12-4 with TRBJ2-5; no reliable D call. The V gene lost 8 bases and the J gene lost 5 bases, with 21 bases spanning the gap. This CDR3 has 15 residues. The CDR3 loop reads CASSSSVKITETQYF. The CDR3 DNA reads as TGTGCCAGCTCGAGTTCCGTTAAGATTACGGAGACCCAGTACTTC.

This clonotype appeared a few times. This chain connects TRBV9 to TRBJ1-4; D call uncertain. Germline loops: CDR1 SGDLS, CDR2 YYNGEE. The CDR3 covers 14 residues. Trimming pared 0 bases from V and 4 bases from J, leaving 7 bases between. For the CDR3, the DNA is TGTGCCAGCAGCGTAGAGCAGGATAATGAAAAACTGTTTTTT. Encoded protein: CASSVEQDNEKLFF. The full variable domain, rest sourced from reference TRBV9 and TRBJ1-4, is DSGVTQTPKHLITATGQRVTLRCSPRSGDLSVYWYQQSLDQGLQFLIQYYNGEERAKGNILERFSAQQFPDLHSELNLSSLELGDSALYFCASSVEQDNEKLFFGSGTQLSVL.

This clonotype was counted only a few times. V gene TRBV9 combines with J gene TRBJ2-3; TRBD2 matches at 10 bases. V was clipped by 3 bases and J by 5 bases; unmatched bases: 12. The germline V gene encodes CDR1 SGDLS and CDR2 YYNGEE. CDR3 size: 17 residues. CDR3 sequence: CASSAHPSGGLGDTQYF. CDR3 in DNA: TGTGCCAGCAGCGCACACCCTAGCGGGGGATTGGGAGATACGCAGTATTTT.